This passage covers 17 T cell receptor beta chains from one sample sequenced in a study of cytomegalovirus exposure and HLA in healthy donors. PCR employed 60 Vbeta and 13 Jbeta primers. TCRdb's copy holds only in-frame clones and misses some; the assay was immunoSEQ multiplex PCR. The sample carries approximately 170,000 clones, 65% to 85% recorded once. The sample comprised PBMCs. These receptors came from a woman aged 40 to 49 in good health and CMV-seropositive.

This chain links TRBV5-5 with TRBJ2-1; 8 bases line up with TRBD2. With 4 bases clipped from V and 3 bases from J, the junction kept 9 bases outside the gene matches. The CDR3 runs to 16 residues. Germline-derived CDR1 and CDR2 are SGHKS and YYEKEE (reference sequence). The CDR3 protein is CASSGYGAGGYNEQFF. CDR3 sequence (DNA): TGTGCCAGCAGCGGATACGGGGCGGGGGGCTACAATGAGCAGTTCTTC.

The rearrangement uses TRBV18 and TRBJ2-7, with 8 positions matching TRBD1. V lost 6 bases, J lost 2 bases, and 9 bases stayed unmatched. CDR3 length: 15 amino acids. Germline CDR1 and CDR2: KGHSH and LQKENI. CDR3 region: CASSPRGRAPYEQYF. The DNA of the CDR3 is TGTGCCAGCTCGCCCAGGGGGCGGGCTCCCTACGAGCAGTACTTC.

This chain connects TRBV23-1 to TRBJ1-2; a possible D gene is TRBD1 (6 bases). TRBV23-1 is an open reading frame whose function is uncertain. The CDR3 is made up of 14 amino acids. The ends were cut back, 7 bases at V and 7 bases at J, with 19 bases in the middle. This CDR3 is CASNFFPMGAGYTF. CDR3 DNA: TGCGCCAGCAACTTTTTTCCTATGGGGGCTGGCTACACCTTC.

The chain joins TRBV28 to TRBJ1-2, with D possibly TRBD1 on 5 matching bases. The CDR3 is 16 amino acids. Germline V gene lookup returns CDR1 MDHEN and CDR2 SYDVKM. V lost 6 bases and J 2 bases, leaving 19 bases between the germline ends. DNA of the CDR3: TGTGCCAGCAGACGTCCCGGGACGGGACTGAACTATGGCTACACCTTC. Its protein product is CASRRPGTGLNYGYTF.

The chain has TRBV30 and TRBJ1-1; 8 nucleotides agree with TRBD1. The V gene end was trimmed by 5 bases and the J gene end by 2 bases; junction bases not matched to a gene: 7. The CDR3 is 14 amino acids. CDR1 is GTSNPN and CDR2 is SVGIG in the germline V gene (reference sequence). This chain's CDR3 is CAWRIDRGNTEAFF. In DNA form, the CDR3 reads TGTGCCTGGCGGATCGACAGGGGAAACACTGAAGCTTTCTTT.

As for this clone: One end of the junction is discordant with germline, which a read error may explain. The gene calls are TRBV28 and TRBJ2-4; 7 bases fit TRBD1. The CDR3 length is 20 residues. Looked up from germline, CDR1 is MDHEN and CDR2 is SYDVKM. The CDR3 DNA sequence: TGTGCCAGCAGTTTACGATCAACAGGGGCCCTCGAGCTAGCCAAAAACAGTCAGTACTTC. Its translation is CASSLRSTGALELAKNSQYF.

The chain uses TRBV28 and TRBJ2-1; tentatively, D is TRBD2 (5 bases). Germline lookup yields CDR1 MDHEN and CDR2 SYDVKM. The CDR3 runs 13 residues. The V end was cut by 5 bases, the J end by 8 bases, with 13 bases between. The CDR3: CASSGPGVHEQFF. CDR3 sequence (DNA): TGTGCCAGCAGTGGCCCCGGGGTGCATGAGCAGTTCTTC.

About this clone: The junction shows a germline mismatch at one end, possibly a read error. The V call is TRBV7-9, the J call TRBJ1-2; unclear D gene. Germline values: CDR1 SEHNR, CDR2 FQNEAQ (reference sequence). The CDR3 sequence is 15 residues long. In DNA, the CDR3 is TGTTCCAGCAGCTTCGAACGCCCGCGGCACTATGGCTACACCTTC. Protein product: CSSSFERPRHYGYTF.

The chain recombines TRBV5-1 with TRBJ1-3, with D perhaps matching TRBD1 (5 bases). Germline V gene data show CDR1 as SGHRS and CDR2 as YFSETQ. V dropped 0 bases and J dropped 4 bases, with 11 bases sitting between them. This CDR3 comprises 15 residues. The CDR3 spells CASSLGQLVGNTIYF. The CDR3 DNA reads TGCGCCAGCAGCTTGGGACAGTTGGTAGGAAACACCATATATTTT.

This chain joins TRBV28 and TRBJ1-2; D is perhaps TRBD1 (5 bases). Trimming removed 7 bases at V and 5 bases at J, with 11 bases between. Looked up from germline, CDR1 is MDHEN and CDR2 is SYDVKM. The length of the CDR3 is 12 residues. CDR3 region: CASTTGSYGYTF. The CDR3, as DNA: TGTGCCAGCACCACAGGAAGTTATGGCTACACCTTC.

The chain links TRBV5-6 to TRBJ2-4, with 11 bases lining up with TRBD1. From germline, CDR1 is SGHDT and CDR2 YYEEEE. The ends lost 5 bases at V and 7 bases at J; junction bases unmatched: 2. This CDR3 is 13 amino acids long. The CDR3, as DNA: TGTGCCAGCAGGGACAGGGGGCTGAACATTCAGTACTTC. It is translated as CASRDRGLNIQYF.

A word on this clone: In the same sample, other DNA sequences code for this CDR3. This chain connects TRBV6-1 to TRBJ2-7; D possibly corresponds to TRBD1 (5 bases). V was pared by 1 base and J by 0 bases, with 10 bases between. This CDR3 has 15 amino acids. Germline loops: CDR1 MNHNS, CDR2 SASEGT. The chain's CDR3 is CASSEGQLSSYEQYF. As DNA, the CDR3 is TGTGCCAGCAGTGAAGGACAGCTAAGCTCCTACGAGCAGTACTTC.

On this clone itself: In the same sample, other DNA sequences code for this CDR3. The rearrangement links TRBV28 to TRBJ1-5, with TRBD1 identical over 9 bases. The CDR3 is 12 amino acids. J gave up 6 bases and V 8 bases, and 2 bases lay outside the gene matches. CDR1 and CDR2 from the germline V gene are MDHEN and SYDVKM. CDR3 sequence: CASRTGVQPQHF. CDR3 DNA: TGTGCCAGCCGGACAGGGGTTCAGCCCCAGCATTTT.

The rearrangement links TRBV15 to TRBJ1-4; 7 bases line up with TRBD1. With 7 bases clipped from V and 6 bases from J, the junction kept 11 bases outside the gene matches. Germline loops: CDR1 LNHNV, CDR2 YYDKDF (reference sequence). The CDR3 is 15 residues long. CDR3 coding DNA: TGTGCCACCACCAAACAGGGGTTGAGGGATGAAAAACTGTTTTTT. Its translation: CATTKQGLRDEKLFF.

As DNA, the CDR3 is TGTGCCAGCAGTCCAGGACAGGGCACAGGAAACACCATATATTTT. Translation gives CASSPGQGTGNTIYF. This chain uses TRBV6-5 with TRBJ1-3; 8 bases match TRBD1. The CDR3 extends over 15 amino acids. Losses at the gene ends were 5 bases for V and 4 bases for J; bases not matched to a gene: 7. Germline CDR1 is MNHEY and CDR2 is SVGAGI.

The chain recombines TRBV11-1 with TRBJ2-7, with 10 nucleotides matching TRBD1. Germline V lookup: CDR1 SGHAT, CDR2 FQDESV (reference sequence). The length of the CDR3 is 17 residues. The ends lost 1 base at V and 4 bases at J; junction bases unmatched: 10. CDR3 loop: CASSLDYGTGDSYEQYF. Here the CDR3 DNA reads TGTGCCAGCAGCTTAGACTACGGGACAGGGGATTCATACGAGCAGTACTTC.

The gene calls are TRBV5-6 and TRBJ2-7; 7 positions match TRBD1. The V gene end was trimmed by 5 bases and the J gene end by 4 bases; junction bases not matched to a gene: 12. This CDR3 has 15 amino acids. The V gene's germline CDR1 is SGHDT and CDR2 YYEEEE. CDR3 DNA: TGTGCCAGCAGTTTTAAGGGACAGTTTCCTTACGAGCAGTACTTC. It translates to CASSFKGQFPYEQYF.